The following is a T cell receptor (beta chain) sequence with its context. The CDR3 is 15 residues long. Germline assignment: CDR1 SEHNR and CDR2 FQNEAQ (reference sequence). V was clipped by 4 bases and J by 4 bases, with 14 bases between them. Sequencing was performed with immunoSEQ multiplex PCR; in TCRdb, only in-frame clones are kept and a portion is missing. This sample yields approximately 340,000 clones, of which 70% to 90% are seen a single time; 3% to 4% belongs to the top ten. These data are taken from a study of Ad26.COV2.S vaccination and SARS-CoV-2 variants. Study-level information: Ad26.COV2.S arm of COV1001 included the donor. Dosing was one shot or two shots 56 days apart.

The treatment: some 19 received Ad26.COV2.S at low or high dose, single or two shots; several received placebo; per-sample allocation not given. Each sample was drawn 63 days after the first injection (of vaccine or placebo). This specimen consisted of peripheral blood, obtained in a trial of Ad26.COV2.S vaccine versus placebo. The chain links TRBV7-9 to TRBJ1-5; no definite D call. The TCR comes from a person between 18 and 65 years old who received the Ad26.COV2.S COVID-19 vaccine or a placebo. In DNA, the CDR3 is TGTGCCAGCAGCTCTAGTGTCGGGGTGAATCAGCCCCAGCATTTT. Protein: CASSSSVGVNQPQHF.